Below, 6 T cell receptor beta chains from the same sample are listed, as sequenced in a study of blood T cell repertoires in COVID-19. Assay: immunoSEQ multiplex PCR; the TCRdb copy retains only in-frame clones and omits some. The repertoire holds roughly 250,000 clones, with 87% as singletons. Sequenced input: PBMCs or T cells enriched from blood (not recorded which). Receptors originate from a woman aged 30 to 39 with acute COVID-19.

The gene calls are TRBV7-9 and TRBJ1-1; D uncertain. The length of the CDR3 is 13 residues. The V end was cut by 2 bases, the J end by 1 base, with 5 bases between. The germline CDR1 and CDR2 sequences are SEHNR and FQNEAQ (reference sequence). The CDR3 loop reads CASSLYPNTEAFF. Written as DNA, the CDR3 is TGTGCCAGCAGCTTATATCCGAACACTGAAGCTTTCTTT.

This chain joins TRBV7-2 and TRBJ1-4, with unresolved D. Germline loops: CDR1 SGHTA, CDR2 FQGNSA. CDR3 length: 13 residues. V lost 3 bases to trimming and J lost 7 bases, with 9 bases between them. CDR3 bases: TGTGCCAGCAGCTTTCGTGGGCCTGAAAAACTGTTTTTT. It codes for CASSFRGPEKLFF.

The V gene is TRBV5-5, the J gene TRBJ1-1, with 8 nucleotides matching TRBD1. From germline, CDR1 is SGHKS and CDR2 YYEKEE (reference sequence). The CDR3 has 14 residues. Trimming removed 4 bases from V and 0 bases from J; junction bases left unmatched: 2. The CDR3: CASSTDRVNTEAFF. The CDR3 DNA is TGTGCCAGCAGCACGGACAGGGTGAACACTGAAGCTTTCTTT.

The CDR3 sequence: CASSQDLAIKKETQYF. Written as DNA, the CDR3 is TGTGCCAGCAGCCAAGATCTAGCGATTAAAAAAGAGACCCAGTACTTC. The gene calls are TRBV3-1 (or the pseudogene TRBV3-2) and TRBJ2-5, with D possibly matching TRBD2 (6 bases). Germline V gives CDR1 LGHDT, CDR2 YNNKEL (reference sequence). Trimming stripped 0 bases from V and 3 bases from J, with 14 bases between. This CDR3 region has 16 residues.

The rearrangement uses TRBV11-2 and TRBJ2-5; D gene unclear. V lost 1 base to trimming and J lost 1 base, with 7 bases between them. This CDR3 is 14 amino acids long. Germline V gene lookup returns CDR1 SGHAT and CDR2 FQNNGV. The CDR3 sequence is CASSLVVLQETQYF. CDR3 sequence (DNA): TGTGCCAGCAGCTTAGTAGTGCTCCAAGAGACCCAGTACTTC.

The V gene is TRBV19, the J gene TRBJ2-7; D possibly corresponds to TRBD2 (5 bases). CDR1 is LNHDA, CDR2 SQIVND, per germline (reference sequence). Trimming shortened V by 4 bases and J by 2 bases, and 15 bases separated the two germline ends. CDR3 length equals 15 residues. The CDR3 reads CASSTHRRGTYEQYF. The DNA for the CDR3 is TGTGCCAGTAGTACTCATCGTCGAGGGACCTACGAGCAGTACTTC.